This entry concerns a single TCR beta chain. Its specificity is not known. The sample belongs to a study of cytomegalovirus exposure and HLA in healthy donors. Across the whole study: The 90 to 150 validation repertoires, a later analysis reported, used the same platform as the roughly 660 repertoires from the first cohort.

The CDR3 runs to 15 residues. Germline CDR1 is MGHRA and CDR2 is YSYEKL. Trimming took 1 base from V and 5 from J, leaving 15 bases between them. The data were produced by immunoSEQ multiplex PCR, yet TCRdb's version contains in-frame clones alone and is incomplete. The table includes 250,000 to 350,000 clones, roughly 85% detected once. Points from the study as a whole: The authors listed 164 TCR beta chains as cytomegalovirus-associated.

The specimen sequenced was PBMCs. The chain is built from TRBV4-1 and TRBJ2-7, with D maybe TRBD1 (6 bases). This receptor was obtained from a woman between 18 and 29 years old in good health and CMV-seronegative. This CDR3 reads CASSQVQTRGNEQYF. In nucleotides, the CDR3 is TGCGCCAGCAGCCAAGTGCAGACCAGGGGTAACGAGCAGTACTTC.